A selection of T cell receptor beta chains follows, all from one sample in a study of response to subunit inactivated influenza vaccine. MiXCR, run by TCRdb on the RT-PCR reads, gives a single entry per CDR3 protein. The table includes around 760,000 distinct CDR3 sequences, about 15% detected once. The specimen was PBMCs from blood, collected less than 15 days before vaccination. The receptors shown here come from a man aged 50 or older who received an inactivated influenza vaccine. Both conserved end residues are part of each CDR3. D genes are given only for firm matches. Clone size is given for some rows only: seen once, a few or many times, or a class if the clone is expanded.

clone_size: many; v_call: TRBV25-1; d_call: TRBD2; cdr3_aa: CASSEYMQRGSPNTGELFF
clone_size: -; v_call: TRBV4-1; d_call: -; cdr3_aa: CASSQESVYNEQFF
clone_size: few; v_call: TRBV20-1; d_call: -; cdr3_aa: CSARDPTDNQPQHF
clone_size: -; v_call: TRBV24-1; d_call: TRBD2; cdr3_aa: CATSDSGLAGGNGELFF
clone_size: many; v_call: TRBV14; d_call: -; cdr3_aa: CASSQLDRSGYTF
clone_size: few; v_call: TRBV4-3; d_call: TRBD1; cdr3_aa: CASSQDIQGLEQYF
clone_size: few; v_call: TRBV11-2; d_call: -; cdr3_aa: CASSTRRIYEQYF
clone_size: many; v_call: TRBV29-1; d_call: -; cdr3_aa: CSVGALLGNEQFF
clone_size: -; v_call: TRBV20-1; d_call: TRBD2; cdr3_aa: CSARDGAGVGYEQYF
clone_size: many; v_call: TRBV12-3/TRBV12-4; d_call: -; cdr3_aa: CASSSGSNQPQHF
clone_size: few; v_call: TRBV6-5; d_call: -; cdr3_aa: CASSSGPTWWEKLFF
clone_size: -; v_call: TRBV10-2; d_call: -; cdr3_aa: CASSEKREYEQYF
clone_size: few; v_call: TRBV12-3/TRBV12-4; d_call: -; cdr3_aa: CASSSRGWQETQYF
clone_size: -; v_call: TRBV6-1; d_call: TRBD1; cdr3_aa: CASRLGQFYGYTF
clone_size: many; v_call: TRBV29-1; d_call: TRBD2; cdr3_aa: CSGVSGGGFNEQFF
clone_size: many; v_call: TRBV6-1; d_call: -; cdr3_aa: CASRERQGLLTSTDTQYF
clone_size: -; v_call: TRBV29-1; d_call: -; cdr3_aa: CSVMLAIDGYTF
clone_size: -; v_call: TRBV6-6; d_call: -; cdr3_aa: CASRTPGTGELFF
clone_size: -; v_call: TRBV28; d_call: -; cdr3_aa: CASSILTAYSGNTIYF
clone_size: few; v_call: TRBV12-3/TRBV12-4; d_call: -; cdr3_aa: CASSPSEGRRTDTQYF
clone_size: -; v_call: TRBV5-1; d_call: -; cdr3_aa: CASSLEDSRNTGELFF
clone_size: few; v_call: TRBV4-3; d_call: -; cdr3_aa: CASSHRDGPLNEQFF
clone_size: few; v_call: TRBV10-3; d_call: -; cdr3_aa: CAISDQVSEQFF
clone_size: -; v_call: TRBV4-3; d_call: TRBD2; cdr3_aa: CASSQDITSGGLSDTQYF
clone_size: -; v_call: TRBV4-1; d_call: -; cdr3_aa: CASSPSQRLGTEAFF
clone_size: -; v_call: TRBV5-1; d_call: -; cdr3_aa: CASSWGLHQGNYEQYF
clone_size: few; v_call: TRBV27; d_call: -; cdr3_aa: CASSFRPPNTGELFF
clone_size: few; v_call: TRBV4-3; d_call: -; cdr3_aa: CASSQGVYTDTQYF
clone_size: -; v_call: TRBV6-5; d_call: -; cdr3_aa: CASSYRDGGLGRANEKLFF
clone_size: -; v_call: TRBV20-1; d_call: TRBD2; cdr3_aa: CSARDGLARYEQYF
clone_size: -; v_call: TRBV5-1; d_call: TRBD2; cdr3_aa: CASSLAGLAMQTQYF
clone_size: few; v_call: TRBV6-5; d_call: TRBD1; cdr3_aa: CASSYSGQGLGNIQYF
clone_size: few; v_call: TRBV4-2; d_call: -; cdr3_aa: CASSQDSPGLSTDTQYF
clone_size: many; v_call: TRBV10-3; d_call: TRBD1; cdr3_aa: CASRPGQASYEQYF
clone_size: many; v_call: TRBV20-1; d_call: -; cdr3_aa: CSASGSGRTDTQYF
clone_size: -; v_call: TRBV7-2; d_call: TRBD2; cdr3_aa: CASSSWTSGGLGETQYF
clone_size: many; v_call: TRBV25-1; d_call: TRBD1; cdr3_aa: CASSEGGGTGIYGYTF
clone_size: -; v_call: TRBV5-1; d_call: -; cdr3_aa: CASTFQGGGRTF
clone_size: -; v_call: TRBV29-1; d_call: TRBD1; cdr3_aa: CSVVGDRGLQETQYF
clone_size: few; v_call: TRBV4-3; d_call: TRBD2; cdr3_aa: CASSHGLAGPQFF
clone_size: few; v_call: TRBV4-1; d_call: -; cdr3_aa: CASSQGTPGPLGYEQYF
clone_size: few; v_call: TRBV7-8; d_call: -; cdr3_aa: CASSPLRVLEIMETQYF
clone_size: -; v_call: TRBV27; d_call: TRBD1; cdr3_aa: CASSSFTGDEQYF
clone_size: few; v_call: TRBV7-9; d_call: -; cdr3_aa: CASSQIGGMNTEAFF
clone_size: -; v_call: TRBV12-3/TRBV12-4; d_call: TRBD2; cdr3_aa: CASRPAGGPFDEQFF
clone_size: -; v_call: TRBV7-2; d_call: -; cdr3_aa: CASSLALQGYGTEAFF
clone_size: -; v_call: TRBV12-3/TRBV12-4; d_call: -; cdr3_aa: CASSLVIKNGQFF